What follows are 14 T cell receptor beta chains derived from one specimen sequenced in a study of cytomegalovirus exposure and HLA in healthy donors. The PCR ran on 60 Vbeta and 13 Jbeta primers. Produced via immunoSEQ multiplex PCR; TCRdb's table is partial and in-frame only. The repertoire holds 120,000 or so clones, with around 80% as singletons. Sequencing was done on a sample of PBMCs. All receptors derive from a man younger than 40 in good health and CMV-seropositive.

Of note for this clone: The sample holds other DNA sequences that translate to the same CDR3. The V gene is TRBV23-1, the J gene TRBJ1-1; D is possibly TRBD1 (5 bases). TRBV23-1 is classed as an ORF, of uncertain function. Trimming removed 6 bases from V and 5 bases from J, with 16 bases in between. CDR3 length: 14 amino acids. CDR3: CASSPRPRGTEAFF. The CDR3 DNA reads as TGCGCCAGCAGCCCCCGGCCCCGGGGGACTGAAGCTTTCTTT.

The chain carries TRBV14 and TRBJ1-2; TRBD1 aligns across 8 bases. CDR3 size: 14 residues. From germline, CDR1 is SGHDN and CDR2 FVKESK. Trimming took 2 bases from V and 5 from J; bases not matched to a gene: 4. CDR3 in amino acids: CASSQLGQAYGYTF. For the CDR3, the DNA is TGTGCCAGCAGCCAACTGGGACAGGCTTATGGCTACACCTTC.

This clone was observed a handful of times. The CDR3 nucleotides are TGTGCCAGCAGTTTCGGGGGGATAGGGGGAGAGCAGTACTTC. Its protein product is CASSFGGIGGEQYF. V and J are TRBV27 and TRBJ2-7; a possible D gene is TRBD2 (7 bases). V dropped 3 bases and J dropped 7 bases, with 16 bases sitting between them. This CDR3 region has 14 residues. Germline CDR1 and CDR2: MNHEY and SMNVEV (reference sequence).

About this clone itself: A read error may produce the germline difference seen at one junction end. The chain has TRBV7-2 and TRBJ1-2, with unresolved D. The CDR3 runs 14 residues. Germline assignment: CDR1 SGHTA and CDR2 FQGNSA. CDR3 DNA: TGTGCCAGCAACTTACTAGGATCTAACTATGGCTACACCTTC. It is translated as CASNLLGSNYGYTF. The full variable domain, completed using reference TRBV7-2 and TRBJ1-2, is GAGVSQSPSNKVTEKGKDVELRCDPISGHTALYWYRQSLGQGLEFLIYFQGNSAPDKSGLPSDRFSAERTGGSVSTLTIQRTQQEDSAVYLCASNLLGSNYGYTFGSGTRLTVV.

The chain combines TRBV29-1 with TRBJ1-3; unclear D gene. CDR1 and CDR2 (germline): SQVTM, ANQGSEA. The CDR3 loop spans 14 amino acids. V was pared by 7 bases and J by 4 bases, with 17 bases between. The CDR3 loop reads CSASGVEKGNTIYF. As DNA, the CDR3 is TGCAGCGCGTCCGGGGTCGAAAAGGGAAACACCATATATTTT.

The chain recombines TRBV4-3 with TRBJ2-1, with TRBD1 as a possible D gene (5 bases). Germline CDR1 is LGHNA and CDR2 is YSLEER. Trimming took off 1 base at V and 8 bases at J, with 27 bases between the two ends. This CDR3 is 19 amino acids long. CDR3 amino acids: CASSQGTLKRAQRMDEQFF. The DNA for the CDR3 is TGCGCCAGCAGCCAAGGGACACTGAAAAGGGCGCAAAGGATGGATGAGCAGTTCTTC.

J is TRBJ1-1 and V is TRBV13; D is possibly TRBD1 (5 bases). The V and J ends lost 5 bases and 0 bases respectively, with 7 bases between them. The germline gives CDR1 PRHDT, CDR2 FYEKMQ (reference sequence). The CDR3 has 13 amino acids. CDR3 in amino acids: CASSGAMNTEAFF. As DNA, the CDR3 is TGTGCCAGCAGCGGGGCGATGAACACTGAAGCTTTCTTT.

The chain employs TRBV6-5 and TRBJ1-1, with unresolved D. The CDR3 covers 15 residues. V lost 2 bases and J lost 3, with 13 bases in between. Germline CDR1 MNHEY, CDR2 SVGAGI. CDR3 sequence (DNA): TGTGCCAGCAGTTACCAAAAAGGGAGTCACACTGAAGCTTTCTTT. Encoded protein: CASSYQKGSHTEAFF.

This chain links TRBV5-1 with TRBJ1-4, with D perhaps matching TRBD1 (6 bases). CDR3 length equals 15 residues. Deletions cut 5 bases from V and 4 bases from J, with 15 bases between. CDR1 SGHRS and CDR2 YFSETQ come from the germline V gene. The CDR3 DNA sequence: TGCGCCAGCAGGCCCCAGGGGCTCGATAATGAAAAACTGTTTTTT. It translates to CASRPQGLDNEKLFF.

This clone has more than one count but fewer than ten. The DNA for the CDR3 is TGTGCCAGCAGCCCTCGTACTAGCGGGGGCTACGAGCAGTACTTC. It is translated as CASSPRTSGGYEQYF. This rearrangement joins TRBV27 to TRBJ2-7, with 11 bases that match TRBD2. There are 15 residues in the CDR3. Germline lookup yields CDR1 MNHEY and CDR2 SMNVEV (reference sequence). Losses at the gene ends were 6 bases for V and 3 bases for J; bases not matched to a gene: 7.

The chain couples TRBV9 to TRBJ2-3, with 7 bases matching TRBD2. Germline CDR1 reads SGDLS; CDR2 reads YYNGEE. V trimming: 3 bases; J trimming: 1 base; junction bases outside the gene matches: 11. The CDR3 length is 17 residues. CDR3 protein: CASSGALAGRRTDTQYF. CDR3 coding DNA: TGTGCCAGCAGCGGGGCATTAGCGGGCCGACGCACAGATACGCAGTATTTT.

This clone has a handful of counts. The chain combines TRBV4-3 with TRBJ1-6; 7 nucleotides match TRBD1. Germline V gene data show CDR1 as LGHNA and CDR2 as YSLEER. This CDR3 contains 14 residues. The V and J ends lost 4 bases and 7 bases, in that order; junction bases with no gene match: 4. CDR3 residues: CASSLQGVNSPLHF. In nucleotides, the CDR3 is TGCGCCAGCAGCCTCCAGGGGGTAAATTCACCCCTCCACTTT.

The chain is built from TRBV28 and TRBJ2-1; 8 nucleotides match TRBD2. V was clipped by 5 bases and J by 4 bases; unmatched bases: 10. This CDR3 is built from 16 residues. CDR1 MDHEN and CDR2 SYDVKM come from the germline V gene. The CDR3: CASSPGRGVPYNEQFF. DNA for the CDR3: TGTGCCAGCAGTCCGGGGCGGGGGGTTCCTTACAATGAGCAGTTCTTC. Supplemented by reference TRBV28 and TRBJ2-1, the full variable domain reads DVKVTQSSRYLVKRTGEKVFLECVQDMDHENMFWYRQDPGLGLRLIYFSYDVKMKEKGDIPEGYSVSREKKERFSLILESASTNQTSMYLCASSPGRGVPYNEQFFGPGTRLTVL.

The genes are TRBV6-5 and TRBJ1-4, with 8 bases aligning to TRBD1. V was pared by 6 bases and J by 3 bases, with 6 bases of the junction left unmatched. Germline V lookup: CDR1 MNHEY, CDR2 SVGAGI. CDR3 length: 15 residues. CDR3 coding DNA: TGTGCCAGCAGGGCCGGGACAGGACCTAATGAAAAACTGTTTTTT. Its protein product is CASRAGTGPNEKLFF.